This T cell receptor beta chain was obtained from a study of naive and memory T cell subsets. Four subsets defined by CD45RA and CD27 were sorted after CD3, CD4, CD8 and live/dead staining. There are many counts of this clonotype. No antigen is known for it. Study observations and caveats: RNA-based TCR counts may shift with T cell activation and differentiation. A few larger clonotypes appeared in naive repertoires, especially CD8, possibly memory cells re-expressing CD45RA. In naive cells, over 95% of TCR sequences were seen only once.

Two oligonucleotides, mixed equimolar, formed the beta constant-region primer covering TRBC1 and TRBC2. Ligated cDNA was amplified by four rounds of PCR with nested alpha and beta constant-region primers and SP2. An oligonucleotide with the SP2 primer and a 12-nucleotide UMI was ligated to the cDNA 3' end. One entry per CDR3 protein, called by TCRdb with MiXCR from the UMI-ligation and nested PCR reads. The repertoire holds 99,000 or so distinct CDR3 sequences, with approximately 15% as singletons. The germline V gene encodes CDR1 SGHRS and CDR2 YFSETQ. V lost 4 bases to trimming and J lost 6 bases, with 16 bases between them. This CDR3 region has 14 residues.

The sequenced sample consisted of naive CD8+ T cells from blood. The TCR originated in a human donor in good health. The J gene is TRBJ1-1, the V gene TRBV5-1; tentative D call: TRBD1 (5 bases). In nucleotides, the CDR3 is TGCGCCAGCAGCCTCGGTGGGGGGAGGGCTGAAGCTTTCTTT. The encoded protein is CASSLGGGRAEAFF.